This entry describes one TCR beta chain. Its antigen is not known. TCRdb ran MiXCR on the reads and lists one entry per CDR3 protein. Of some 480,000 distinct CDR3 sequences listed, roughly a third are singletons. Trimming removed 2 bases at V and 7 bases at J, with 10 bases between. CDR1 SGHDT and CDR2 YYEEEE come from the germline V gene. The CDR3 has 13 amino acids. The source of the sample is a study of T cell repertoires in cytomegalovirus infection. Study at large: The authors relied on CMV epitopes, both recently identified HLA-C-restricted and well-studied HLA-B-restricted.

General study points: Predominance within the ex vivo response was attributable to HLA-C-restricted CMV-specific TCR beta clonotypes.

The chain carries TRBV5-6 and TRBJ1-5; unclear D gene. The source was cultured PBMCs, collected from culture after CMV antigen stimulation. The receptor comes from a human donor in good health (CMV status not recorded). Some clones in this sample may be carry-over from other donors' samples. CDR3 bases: TGTGCCAGCAGCTTCGTCTCAGAGCAGCCCCAGCATTTT. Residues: CASSFVSEQPQHF.